This TCR beta chain was recovered during a study of blood T cell repertoires in COVID-19. In the study overall: Researchers got acute and convalescent COVID-19 samples from the United States, Italy and Spain. PBMCs, B-cell-depleted T cells, or T cells provided the cDNA or gDNA that made up the material.

In the original workflow: Amplification of reference gene primers was used by the study to estimate nucleated cell counts. Produced via immunoSEQ multiplex PCR; TCRdb's table is partial and in-frame only. V, J and clone size derive from that table, while D and trimming were established from the DNA sequence. The sample shows 150,000 to 200,000 clones, 70% to 85% of them seen only once. The TCR sequence derives from a woman aged 25 to 39 with acute or convalescent COVID-19. Specimen: peripheral blood.

The DNA for the CDR3 is TGTGCCAGCAGCTTCACTGGCAATCAGCCCCAGCATTTT. Its translation: CASSFTGNQPQHF. This chain uses TRBV12-3 or TRBV12-4 with TRBJ1-5; D unclear. Trimming removed 6 bases from V and 2 bases from J, with 8 bases in between. There are 13 residues in the CDR3.